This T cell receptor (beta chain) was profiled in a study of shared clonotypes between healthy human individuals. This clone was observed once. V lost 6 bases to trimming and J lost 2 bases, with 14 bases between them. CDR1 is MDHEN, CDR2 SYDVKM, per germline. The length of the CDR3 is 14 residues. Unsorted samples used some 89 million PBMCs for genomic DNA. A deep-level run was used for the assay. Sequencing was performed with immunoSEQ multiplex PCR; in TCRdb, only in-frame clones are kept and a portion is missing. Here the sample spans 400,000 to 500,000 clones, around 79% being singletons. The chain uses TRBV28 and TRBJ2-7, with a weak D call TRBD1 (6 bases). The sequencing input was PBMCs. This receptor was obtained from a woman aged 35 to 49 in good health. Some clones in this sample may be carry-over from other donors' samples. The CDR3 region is CASSRPGHPYEQYF. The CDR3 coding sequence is TGTGCCAGCAGCCGTCCGGGACACCCCTACGAGCAGTACTTC.